This TCR beta chain was captured by sequencing in a study of blood T cell repertoires in COVID-19. The wider study: Specimens from acute and convalescent COVID-19 originated in the United States, Italy and Spain. The cDNA or gDNA used as material had been derived from T cells, B-cell-depleted T cells, or PBMCs.

Sequencing used immunoSEQ multiplex PCR; TCRdb keeps in-frame clones, though not all of them. The sample includes more than 85,000 clones, approximately 84% of them seen just once. Germline V gene lookup returns CDR1 SGHRS and CDR2 YFSETQ. V dropped 4 bases and J dropped 2 bases, with 12 bases sitting between them. The CDR3 length is 14 residues. This receptor was obtained from a human donor in a cohort sampled during active COVID-19. Material for sequencing was peripheral blood. The V call is TRBV5-1, the J call TRBJ2-5; TRBD1 might be the D (6 bases). CDR3 region: CASSNRDNQETQYF. CDR3 DNA: TGCGCCAGCAGCAACCGGGACAATCAAGAGACCCAGTACTTC.